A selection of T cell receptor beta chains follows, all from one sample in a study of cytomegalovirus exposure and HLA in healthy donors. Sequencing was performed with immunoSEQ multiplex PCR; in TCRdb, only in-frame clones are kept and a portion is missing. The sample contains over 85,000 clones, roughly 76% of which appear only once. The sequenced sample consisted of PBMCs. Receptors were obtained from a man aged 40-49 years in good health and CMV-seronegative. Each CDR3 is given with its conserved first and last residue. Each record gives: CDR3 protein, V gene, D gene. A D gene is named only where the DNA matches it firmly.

CSVDRTSGGETQYF	TRBV29-1	TRBD2
CASSSGQGAGYGYTF	TRBV7-2	TRBD1
CASSGRQGANSPLHF	TRBV4-1	TRBD1
CASSPPGVVSYEQYF	TRBV7-9	.
CSSSSSKLVPGAYEQYF	TRBV7-9	.
CASTWTENTGELFF	TRBV6-6	.
CASSFAWGGRDNEQFF	TRBV5-5	.
CASSYDRAYEQYF	TRBV6-5	TRBD1
CASSHVPGLAHSPRVAGELFF	TRBV14	TRBD2
CASNPRDSYTGELFF	TRBV7-8	.
CSVFVPGANVLTF	TRBV29-1	.
CASSVLAGVQEQYF	TRBV9	TRBD2
CASSLDRAYEQYF	TRBV5-6	.
CASSWVLTGEENEQFF	TRBV7-8	TRBD1